These T cell receptor beta chains were read from a single sample in a study of tumor-infiltrating lymphocytes in primary liver carcinoma. TCRdb ran MiXCR on the multiplex PCR reads and lists one entry per CDR3 protein. The sample has about 100,000 distinct CDR3 sequences, about 63% seen once. Sequences were obtained from liver tumor tissue from sampling region 2. Receptors were obtained from a woman aged 60-75 years with primary liver carcinoma and hepatitis B virus infection. Each CDR3 is given with its conserved first and last residue. The D gene is left open where the match is weak. A row's size may be missing; if present it is once, few, many or a size class.

CDR3nt: TGCGCCAGCAGCTTGGTGAGGAGACAAGAGACCCAGTACTTC; CDR3aa: CASSLVRRQETQYF; v_gene: TRBV5-1; j_gene: TRBJ2-5; abundance: few; d_gene: -
CDR3nt: TGTGCCAGCAGCTTAGAGACTAGCGCGGTTGAGCAGTTCTTC; CDR3aa: CASSLETSAVEQFF; v_gene: TRBV11-2; j_gene: TRBJ2-1; abundance: -; d_gene: TRBD2
CDR3nt: TGTGCCAGCAGCACAGGGACTAGCAGGGCAGCCGGGGAGCTGTTTTTT; CDR3aa: CASSTGTSRAAGELFF; v_gene: TRBV11-2; j_gene: TRBJ2-2; abundance: -; d_gene: TRBD2
CDR3nt: TGTGCCAGCAGCATCGGAGAGACGGGGACCAACGTCCTGACTTTC; CDR3aa: CASSIGETGTNVLTF; v_gene: TRBV6-5; j_gene: TRBJ2-6; abundance: -; d_gene: -
CDR3nt: TGTGCCAGCAATAAACAGAATAGCAATCAGCCCCAGCATTTT; CDR3aa: CASNKQNSNQPQHF; v_gene: TRBV6-1; j_gene: TRBJ1-5; abundance: many; d_gene: -
CDR3nt: TGCGCCAGCAGCCCAAACTGGGACGCTGGACACAATGAGCAGTTCTTC; CDR3aa: CASSPNWDAGHNEQFF; v_gene: TRBV5-1; j_gene: TRBJ2-1; abundance: -; d_gene: -
CDR3nt: TGTGCCAGCAGTGAAGCCTCCAAGAACATTGAAGCTTCCTTT; CDR3aa: CASSEASKNIEASF; v_gene: TRBV2; j_gene: TRBJ1-1; abundance: -; d_gene: -
CDR3nt: TGTGCCAGCACCCCCGGGACTAGCGGGAGATGGGAGACCCAGTACTTC; CDR3aa: CASTPGTSGRWETQYF; v_gene: TRBV6-2/TRBV6-3; j_gene: TRBJ2-5; abundance: many; d_gene: TRBD2
CDR3nt: TGTGCCAGGAGCCCGGACTCGAGGTGTAGGGAGCAGTTCTTC; CDR3aa: CARSPDSRCREQFF; v_gene: TRBV11-2; j_gene: TRBJ2-1; abundance: -; d_gene: -
CDR3nt: TGCAGCGCCGAATCTTGGACTAGCGCCAATGAGCAGTTCTTC; CDR3aa: CSAESWTSANEQFF; v_gene: TRBV29-1; j_gene: TRBJ2-1; abundance: -; d_gene: TRBD2
CDR3nt: TGTGCTAGTGGTTTGGTACATGGGGTAACAAATCAGCCCCAGCATTTT; CDR3aa: CASGLVHGVTNQPQHF; v_gene: TRBV12-5; j_gene: TRBJ1-5; abundance: few; d_gene: -
CDR3nt: TGCGCCAGCAGTTCGCTGACAGAATTCCTTGGCTACACCTTC; CDR3aa: CASSSLTEFLGYTF; v_gene: TRBV12-3/TRBV12-4; j_gene: TRBJ1-2; abundance: -; d_gene: -
CDR3nt: TGTGCCAGCAGTTTGAAGCTCGGGACTGAAGCTTTCTTT; CDR3aa: CASSLKLGTEAFF; v_gene: TRBV12-3/TRBV12-4; j_gene: TRBJ1-1; abundance: many; d_gene: -
CDR3nt: TGCAGCGTCCGAAGGGGAGGGGATGACACTGAAGCTTTCTTT; CDR3aa: CSVRRGGDDTEAFF; v_gene: TRBV29-1; j_gene: TRBJ1-1; abundance: -; d_gene: -
CDR3nt: TGTGCCAGCTCACAGGATTGGGGAGAGACCCAGTACTTC; CDR3aa: CASSQDWGETQYF; v_gene: TRBV18; j_gene: TRBJ2-5; abundance: -; d_gene: -
CDR3nt: TGTGTCAGCAGCTTAGAAACAGGAGGCAATCCGCCCCTCCACTTT; CDR3aa: CVSSLETGGNPPLHF; v_gene: TRBV11-2; j_gene: TRBJ1-6; abundance: -; d_gene: -
CDR3nt: TGCACCAGCAGCCCCATACAGGTAGACACAGGGGAGCTGTTTTTT; CDR3aa: CTSSPIQVDTGELFF; v_gene: TRBV5-1; j_gene: TRBJ2-2; abundance: -; d_gene: -